This T cell receptor (beta chain) emerged from a study of a mutant IDH1 vaccine in newly diagnosed glioma. Documented time point: baseline, week 1 (first vaccination visit). Treatment here: pre-vaccination baseline after standard-of-care therapy. Germline V gives CDR1 LNHNV, CDR2 YYDKDF (reference sequence). The CDR3 extends over 13 amino acids. The V gene lost 1 base and the J gene lost 5 bases, with 8 bases spanning the gap. Using immunoSEQ multiplex PCR, the repertoire was profiled, and TCRdb retains in-frame clones only, with some absent. The sample includes approximately 100,000 clones, 70% to 90% of them seen just once.

This sequence originates from a woman in her fifties or sixties with glioma. Sequenced material: PBMCs, taken from a glioma patient treated with radiotherapy, temozolomide or both. The rearrangement links TRBV15 to TRBJ1-2, with D possibly being TRBD1 (5 bases). The CDR3 here is CATSRGGDYGYTF. The CDR3 nucleotides read TGTGCCACCAGCAGAGGAGGGGATTATGGCTACACCTTC.